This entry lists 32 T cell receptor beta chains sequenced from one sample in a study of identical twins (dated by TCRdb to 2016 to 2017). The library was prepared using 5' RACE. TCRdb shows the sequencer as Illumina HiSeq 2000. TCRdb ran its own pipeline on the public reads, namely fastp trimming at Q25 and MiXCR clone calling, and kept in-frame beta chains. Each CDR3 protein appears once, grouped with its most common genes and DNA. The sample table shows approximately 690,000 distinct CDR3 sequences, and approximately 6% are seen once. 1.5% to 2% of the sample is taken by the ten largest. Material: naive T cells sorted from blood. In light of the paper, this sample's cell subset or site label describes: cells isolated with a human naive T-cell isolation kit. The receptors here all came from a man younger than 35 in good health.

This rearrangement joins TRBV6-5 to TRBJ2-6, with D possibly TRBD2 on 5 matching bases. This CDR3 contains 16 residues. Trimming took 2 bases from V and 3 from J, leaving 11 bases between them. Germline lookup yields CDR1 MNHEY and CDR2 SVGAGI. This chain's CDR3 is CASSYTGYVGANVLTF. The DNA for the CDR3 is TGTGCCAGCAGTTACACGGGGTACGTTGGGGCCAACGTCCTGACTTTC.

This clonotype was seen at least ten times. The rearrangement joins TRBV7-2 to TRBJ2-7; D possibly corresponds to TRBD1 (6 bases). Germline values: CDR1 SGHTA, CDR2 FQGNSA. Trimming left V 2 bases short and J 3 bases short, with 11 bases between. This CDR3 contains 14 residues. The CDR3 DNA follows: TGTGCCAGCAGCTTATCCGGACAGATCTACGAGCAGTACTTC. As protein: CASSLSGQIYEQYF.

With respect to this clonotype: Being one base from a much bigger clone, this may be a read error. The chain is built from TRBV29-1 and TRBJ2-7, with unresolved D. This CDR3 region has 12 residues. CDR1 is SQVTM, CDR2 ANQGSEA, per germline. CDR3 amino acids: CSVAAGVDERYF. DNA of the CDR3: TGCAGCGTTGCAGCAGGAGTGGACGAGCGGTACTTC.

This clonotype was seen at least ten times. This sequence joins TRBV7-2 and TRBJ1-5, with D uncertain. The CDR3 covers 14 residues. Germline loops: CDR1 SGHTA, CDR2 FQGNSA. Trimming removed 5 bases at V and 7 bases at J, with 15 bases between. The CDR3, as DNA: TGTGCCAGCAGCGCCCTATCACAGAGACAGCCCCAGCATTTT. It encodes CASSALSQRQPQHF.

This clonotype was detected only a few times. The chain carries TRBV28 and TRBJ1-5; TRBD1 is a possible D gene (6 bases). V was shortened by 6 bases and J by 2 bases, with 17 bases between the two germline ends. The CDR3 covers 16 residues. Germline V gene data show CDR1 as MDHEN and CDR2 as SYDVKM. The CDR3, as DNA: TGTGCCAGCAGCCCACATCTACAGGGCGGCAATCAGCCCCAGCATTTT. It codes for CASSPHLQGGNQPQHF. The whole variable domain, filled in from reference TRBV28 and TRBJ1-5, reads DVKVTQSSRYLVKRTGEKVFLECVQDMDHENMFWYRQDPGLGLRLIYFSYDVKMKEKGDIPEGYSVSREKKERFSLILESASTNQTSMYLCASSPHLQGGNQPQHFGDGTRLSIL.

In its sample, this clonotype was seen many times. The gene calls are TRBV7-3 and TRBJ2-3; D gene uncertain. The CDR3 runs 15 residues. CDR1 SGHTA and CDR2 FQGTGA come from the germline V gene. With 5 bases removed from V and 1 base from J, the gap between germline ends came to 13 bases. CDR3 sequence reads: CASSRSPLGTDTQYF. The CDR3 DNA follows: TGTGCCAGCAGCCGCTCTCCGCTCGGCACAGATACGCAGTATTTT.

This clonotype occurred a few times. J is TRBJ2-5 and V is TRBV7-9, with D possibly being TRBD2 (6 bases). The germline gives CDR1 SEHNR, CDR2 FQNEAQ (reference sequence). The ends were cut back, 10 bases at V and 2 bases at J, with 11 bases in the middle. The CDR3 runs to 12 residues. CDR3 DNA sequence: TGTGCCACCACCCGGGAGCAAGAGACCCAGTACTTC. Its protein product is CATTREQETQYF.

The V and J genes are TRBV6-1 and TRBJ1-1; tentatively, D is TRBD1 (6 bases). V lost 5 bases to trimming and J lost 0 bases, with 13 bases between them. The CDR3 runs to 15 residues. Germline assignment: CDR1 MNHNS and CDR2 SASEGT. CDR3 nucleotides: TGTGCCAGCAGTCCTACAGGGTCAATGAACACTGAAGCTTTCTTT. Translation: CASSPTGSMNTEAFF.

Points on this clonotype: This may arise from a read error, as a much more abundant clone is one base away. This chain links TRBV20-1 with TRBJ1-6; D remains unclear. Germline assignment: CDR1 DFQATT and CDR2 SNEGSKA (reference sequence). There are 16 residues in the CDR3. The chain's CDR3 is CSARDPGRNYNSALHF. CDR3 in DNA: TGCAGTGCTAGAGATCCAGGCCGGAACTATAATTCAGCCCTCCACTTT.

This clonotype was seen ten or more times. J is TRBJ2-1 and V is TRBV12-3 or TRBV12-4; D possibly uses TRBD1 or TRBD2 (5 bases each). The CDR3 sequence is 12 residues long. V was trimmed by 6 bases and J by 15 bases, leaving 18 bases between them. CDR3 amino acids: CASSPGRTIPFF. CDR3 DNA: TGTGCCAGCAGCCCGGGACGGACGATTCCGTTCTTC.

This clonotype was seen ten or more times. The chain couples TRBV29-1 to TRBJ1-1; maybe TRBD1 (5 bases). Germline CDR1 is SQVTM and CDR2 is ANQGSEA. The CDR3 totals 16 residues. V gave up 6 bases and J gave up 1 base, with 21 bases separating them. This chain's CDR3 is CSVRGRRGGKNTEAFF. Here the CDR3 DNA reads TGCAGCGTAAGGGGCCGGCGGGGGGGGAAGAACACTGAAGCTTTCTTT.

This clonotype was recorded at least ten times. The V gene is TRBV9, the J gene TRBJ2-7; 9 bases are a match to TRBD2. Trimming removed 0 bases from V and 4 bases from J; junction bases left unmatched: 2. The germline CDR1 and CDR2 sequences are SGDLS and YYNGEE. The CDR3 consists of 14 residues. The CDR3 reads CASSVGAGGYEQYF. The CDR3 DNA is TGTGCCAGCAGCGTAGGTGCGGGGGGGTACGAGCAGTACTTC.

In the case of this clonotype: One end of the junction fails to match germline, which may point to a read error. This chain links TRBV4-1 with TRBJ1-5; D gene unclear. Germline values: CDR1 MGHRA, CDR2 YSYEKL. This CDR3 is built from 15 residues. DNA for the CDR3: TGCTCCAGCAGCCAAGAACCCAGCCGAGATCAGCCCCAGCATTTT. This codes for CSSSQEPSRDQPQHF.

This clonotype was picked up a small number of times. The DNA for the CDR3 is TGTGCCAGTAGGTACAGGGGGAGTAGAGATGGCTACACCTTC. Its protein is CASRYRGSRDGYTF. V gene TRBV19 combines with J gene TRBJ1-2, with 8 bases matching TRBD1. The CDR3 is made up of 14 amino acids. Per the germline V gene, CDR1 is LNHDA and CDR2 is SQIVND (reference sequence). The V gene end was trimmed by 6 bases and the J gene end by 6 bases; junction bases not matched to a gene: 9.

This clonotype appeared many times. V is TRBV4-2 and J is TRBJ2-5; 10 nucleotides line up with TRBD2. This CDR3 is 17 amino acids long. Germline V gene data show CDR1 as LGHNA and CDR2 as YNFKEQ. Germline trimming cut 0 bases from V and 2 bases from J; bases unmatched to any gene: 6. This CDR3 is CASSQDALAGDQETQYF. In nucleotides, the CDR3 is TGTGCCAGCAGCCAAGATGCCCTAGCGGGAGATCAAGAGACCCAGTACTTC.

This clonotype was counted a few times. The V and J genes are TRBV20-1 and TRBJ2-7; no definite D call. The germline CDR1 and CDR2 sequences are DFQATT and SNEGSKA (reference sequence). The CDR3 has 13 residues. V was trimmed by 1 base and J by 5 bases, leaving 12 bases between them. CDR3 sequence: CSARGPQRDEQYF. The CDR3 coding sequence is TGCAGTGCTAGAGGACCCCAGCGCGACGAGCAGTACTTC.

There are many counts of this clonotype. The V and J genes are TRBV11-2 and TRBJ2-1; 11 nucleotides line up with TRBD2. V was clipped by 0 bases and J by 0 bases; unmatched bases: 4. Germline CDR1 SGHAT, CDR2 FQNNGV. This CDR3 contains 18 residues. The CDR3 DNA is TGTGCCAGCAGCTTAGATCTAGCGGGAGGCCCCTCCTACAATGAGCAGTTCTTC. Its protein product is CASSLDLAGGPSYNEQFF.

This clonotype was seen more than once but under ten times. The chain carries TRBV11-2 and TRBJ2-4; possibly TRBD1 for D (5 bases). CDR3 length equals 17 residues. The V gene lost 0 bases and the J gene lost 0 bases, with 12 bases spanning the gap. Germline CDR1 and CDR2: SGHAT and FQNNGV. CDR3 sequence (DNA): TGTGCCAGCAGCTTAGACAGGGAATACCGAGCCAAAAACATTCAGTACTTC. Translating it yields CASSLDREYRAKNIQYF.

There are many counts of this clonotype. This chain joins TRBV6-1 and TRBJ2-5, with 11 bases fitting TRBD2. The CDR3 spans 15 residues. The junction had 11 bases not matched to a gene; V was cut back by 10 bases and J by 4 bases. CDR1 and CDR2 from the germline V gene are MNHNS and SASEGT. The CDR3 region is CATTPLLAGVETQYF. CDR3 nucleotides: TGTGCCACTACCCCGTTACTAGCGGGAGTAGAGACCCAGTACTTC.

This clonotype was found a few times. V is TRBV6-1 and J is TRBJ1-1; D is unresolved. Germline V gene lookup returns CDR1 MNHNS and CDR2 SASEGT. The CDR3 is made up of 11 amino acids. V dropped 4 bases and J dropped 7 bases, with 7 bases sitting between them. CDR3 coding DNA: TGTGCCAGCAGTGCCGTTTTTGAAGCTTTCTTT. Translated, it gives CASSAVFEAFF.

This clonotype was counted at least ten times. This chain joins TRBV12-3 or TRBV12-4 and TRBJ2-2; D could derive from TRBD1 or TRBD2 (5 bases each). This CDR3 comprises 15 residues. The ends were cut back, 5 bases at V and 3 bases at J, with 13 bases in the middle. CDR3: CASSTPGTYTGELFF. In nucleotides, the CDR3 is TGTGCCAGCAGTACACCCGGGACCTACACCGGGGAGCTGTTTTTT.

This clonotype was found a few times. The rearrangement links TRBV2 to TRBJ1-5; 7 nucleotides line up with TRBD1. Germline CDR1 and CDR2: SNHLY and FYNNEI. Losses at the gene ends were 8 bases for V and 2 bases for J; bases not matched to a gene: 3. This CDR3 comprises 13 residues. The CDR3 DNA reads TGTGCCAGCGCAACAGGGGGCAATCAGCCCCAGCATTTT. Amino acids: CASATGGNQPQHF.

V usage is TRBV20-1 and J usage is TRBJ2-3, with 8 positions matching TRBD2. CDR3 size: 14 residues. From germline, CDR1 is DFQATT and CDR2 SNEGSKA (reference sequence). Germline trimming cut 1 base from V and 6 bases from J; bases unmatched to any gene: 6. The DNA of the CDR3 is TGCAGTGCTAGAGTACGGGAGGGACGGGATACGCAGTATTTT. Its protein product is CSARVREGRDTQYF.

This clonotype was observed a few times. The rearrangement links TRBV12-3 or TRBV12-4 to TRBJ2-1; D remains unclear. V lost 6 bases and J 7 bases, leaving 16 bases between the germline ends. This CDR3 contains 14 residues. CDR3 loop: CASRPEASLNEQFF. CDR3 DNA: TGTGCCAGCAGACCCGAAGCATCTCTAAATGAGCAGTTCTTC.

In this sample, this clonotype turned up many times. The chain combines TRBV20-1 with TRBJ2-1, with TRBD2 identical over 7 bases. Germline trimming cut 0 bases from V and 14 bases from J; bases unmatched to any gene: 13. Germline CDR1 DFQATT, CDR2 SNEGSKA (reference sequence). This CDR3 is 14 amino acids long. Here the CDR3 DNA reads TGCAGTGCTAGAGATCCTCGGCGCGGGAGAATCAAGTTCTTC. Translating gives CSARDPRRGRIKFF.

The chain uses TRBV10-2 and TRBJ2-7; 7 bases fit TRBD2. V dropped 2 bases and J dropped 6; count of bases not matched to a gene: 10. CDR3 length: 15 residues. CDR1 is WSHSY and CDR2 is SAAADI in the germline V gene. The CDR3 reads CASSEGGRSLSEQYV. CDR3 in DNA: TGCGCCAGCAGTGAGGGCGGGAGATCCTTGAGCGAGCAGTACGTC.

The CDR3 sequence is CASSHLGGVGSYEQYF. In nucleotides, the CDR3 is TGCGCCAGCAGCCACCTAGGGGGAGTTGGGTCCTACGAGCAGTACTTC. The genes are TRBV4-3 and TRBJ2-7; possible D gene TRBD1, 6 bases. V dropped 3 bases and J dropped 1 base, with 16 bases sitting between them. Per germline, CDR1 LGHNA and CDR2 YSLEER. This CDR3 comprises 16 residues.

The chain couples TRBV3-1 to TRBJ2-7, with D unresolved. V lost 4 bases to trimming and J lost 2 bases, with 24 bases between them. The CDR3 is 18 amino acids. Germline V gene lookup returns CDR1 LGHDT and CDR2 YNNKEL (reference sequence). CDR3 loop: CASSRSKVPTSWAYEQYF. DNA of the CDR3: TGTGCCAGCAGCCGATCCAAAGTCCCGACCTCCTGGGCCTACGAGCAGTACTTC.

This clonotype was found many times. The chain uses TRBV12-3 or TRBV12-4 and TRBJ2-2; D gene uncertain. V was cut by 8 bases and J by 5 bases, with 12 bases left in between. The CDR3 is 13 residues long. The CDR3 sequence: CASSTVVTGELFF. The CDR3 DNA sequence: TGTGCCAGCTCGACGGTGGTGACCGGGGAGCTGTTTTTT.

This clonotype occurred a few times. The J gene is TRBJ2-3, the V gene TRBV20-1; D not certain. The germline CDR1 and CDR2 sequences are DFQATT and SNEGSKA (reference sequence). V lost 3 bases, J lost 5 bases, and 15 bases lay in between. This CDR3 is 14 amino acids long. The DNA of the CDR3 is TGCAGTGCTAGGGTGGGAAGCCTCCTAGATACGCAGTATTTT. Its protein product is CSARVGSLLDTQYF.

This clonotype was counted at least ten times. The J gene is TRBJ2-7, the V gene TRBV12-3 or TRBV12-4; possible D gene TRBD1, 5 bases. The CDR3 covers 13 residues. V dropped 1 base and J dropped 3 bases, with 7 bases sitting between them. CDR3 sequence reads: CASSLGQIYEQYV. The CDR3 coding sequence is TGTGCCAGCAGTTTAGGACAGATCTACGAGCAGTACGTC.

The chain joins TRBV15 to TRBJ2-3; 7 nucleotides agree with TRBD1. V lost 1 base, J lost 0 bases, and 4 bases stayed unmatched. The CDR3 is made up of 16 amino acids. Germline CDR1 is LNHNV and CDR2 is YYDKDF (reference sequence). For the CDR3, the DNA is TGTGCCACCAGCAGAGGAAACAGGGGAAGCACAGATACGCAGTATTTT. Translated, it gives CATSRGNRGSTDTQYF.